This is a list of T cell receptor beta chains from one sample in a study of monozygotic twins with inflammatory bowel disease. From its re-call of the 5' RACE reads, TCRdb lists each CDR3 protein once, without DNA. Its listing shows under 200,000 distinct CDR3 sequences. The sample was blood. These receptors all come from a human donor with ulcerative colitis or Crohn's disease, or a healthy co-twin of an affected twin (not recorded which). The CDR3 runs from the conserved cysteine through the conserved F or W.

J gene: TRBJ1-2; V gene: TRBV20-1; CDR3 protein: CSANGGHYGYTF
J gene: TRBJ2-3; V gene: TRBV6-5; CDR3 protein: CASSYATSSTDTQYF
J gene: TRBJ1-1; V gene: TRBV6-6; CDR3 protein: CASSGQAANTEAFF
J gene: TRBJ2-2; V gene: TRBV15; CDR3 protein: CATSAKPGLANTGELFF
J gene: TRBJ2-1; V gene: TRBV7-2; CDR3 protein: CASTDTGHSYNEQFF
J gene: TRBJ2-1; V gene: TRBV11-2; CDR3 protein: CASSLKGLNNEQFF
J gene: TRBJ1-6; V gene: TRBV6-5; CDR3 protein: CASSIQEDSPLHF
J gene: TRBJ1-4; V gene: TRBV12-3/TRBV12-4; CDR3 protein: CASSLALRGGEKLFF
J gene: TRBJ1-3; V gene: TRBV29-1; CDR3 protein: CSADLDRRNSGNTIYF
J gene: TRBJ2-1; V gene: TRBV6-1; CDR3 protein: CASSQIRQGDNEQFF
J gene: TRBJ2-1; V gene: TRBV9; CDR3 protein: CASSVVSSYNEQFF
J gene: TRBJ1-5; V gene: TRBV18; CDR3 protein: CASSPEEAISPQHF
J gene: TRBJ2-3; V gene: TRBV5-1; CDR3 protein: CASSLADGSTDTQYF
J gene: TRBJ2-7; V gene: TRBV18; CDR3 protein: CASSPPGGGSYEQYF
J gene: TRBJ2-1; V gene: TRBV10-3; CDR3 protein: CAISDRDREGNEQFF
J gene: TRBJ2-7; V gene: TRBV20-1; CDR3 protein: CSAQEVLQSYEQYF
J gene: TRBJ1-6; V gene: TRBV5-1; CDR3 protein: CASSPTRTGADSPLHF
J gene: TRBJ2-6; V gene: TRBV6-1; CDR3 protein: CASSQQGPGANVLTF
J gene: TRBJ1-6; V gene: TRBV4-1; CDR3 protein: CASSQEPGGRITYNSPLHF
J gene: TRBJ1-5; V gene: TRBV29-1; CDR3 protein: CSVARNSNQPQHF
J gene: TRBJ1-2; V gene: TRBV12-3/TRBV12-4; CDR3 protein: CASSDSGEGYTF
J gene: TRBJ2-7; V gene: TRBV6-1; CDR3 protein: CASSSDRSSSYEQYF
J gene: TRBJ2-1; V gene: TRBV24-1; CDR3 protein: CATSRASGLYEQFF
J gene: TRBJ2-1; V gene: TRBV20-1; CDR3 protein: CSARGGTSNEQFF
J gene: TRBJ2-5; V gene: TRBV29-1; CDR3 protein: CSTWGTSGSKQETQYF
J gene: TRBJ2-1; V gene: TRBV6-1; CDR3 protein: CASSPLGTSGENEQFF
J gene: TRBJ2-1; V gene: TRBV28; CDR3 protein: CASSPLTGRFYNEQFF
J gene: TRBJ1-6; V gene: TRBV4-3; CDR3 protein: CASSQDRAYNSPLHF
J gene: TRBJ1-6; V gene: TRBV5-4; CDR3 protein: CASSGTHNSPLHF
J gene: TRBJ2-7; V gene: TRBV25-1; CDR3 protein: CASSGGQGRYEQYF
J gene: TRBJ1-1; V gene: TRBV20-1; CDR3 protein: CSADNLGGTGGVSTEAFF
J gene: TRBJ1-1; V gene: TRBV5-1; CDR3 protein: CASSLGHRGGNMNTEAFF
J gene: TRBJ2-2; V gene: TRBV5-1; CDR3 protein: CASSLLQGSGRDTGELFF